A single sample gave rise to the 30 T cell receptor beta chains below, sequenced in a study of blood T cell repertoires in COVID-19. TCRdb's copy holds only in-frame clones and misses some; the assay was immunoSEQ multiplex PCR. The data show roughly 27,000 clones, with about 90% seen just once and over 1.5% held by the top ten. The sequenced material came from peripheral blood. The receptors derive from a woman aged 55-69 years with active COVID-19.

V is TRBV5-1 and J is TRBJ2-7, with a possible D match to TRBD1 (5 bases). CDR3 length: 13 residues. Germline V CDR1 and CDR2: SGHRS, YFSETQ. V was cut by 2 bases and J by 2 bases, with 8 bases left in between. CDR3 in amino acids: CASSFAGTYEQYF. The CDR3 bases are TGCGCCAGCAGCTTTGCAGGGACCTACGAGCAGTACTTC.

The genes are TRBV7-9 and TRBJ2-2; possible D gene TRBD2, 6 bases. The CDR3 spans 13 residues. Germline V gives CDR1 SEHNR, CDR2 FQNEAQ (reference sequence). The V and J ends lost 10 bases and 3 bases respectively, with 12 bases between them. CDR3 bases: TGTGCCACCCCAGGGAGGTACACCGGGGAGCTGTTTTTT. Translated: CATPGRYTGELFF.

The chain couples TRBV10-3 to TRBJ2-5; tentatively, D is TRBD2 (6 bases). The length of the CDR3 is 12 residues. From germline, CDR1 is ENHRY and CDR2 SYGVKD. Trimming stripped 10 bases from V and 3 bases from J, with 12 bases between. The CDR3 coding sequence is TGTGCCACCTCGACTAGAAAAGAGACCCAGTACTTC. This translates into CATSTRKETQYF.

This chain links TRBV2 with TRBJ2-3; tentatively, D is TRBD1 (5 bases). The V end was cut by 10 bases, the J end by 1 base, with 9 bases between. The germline V gene encodes CDR1 SNHLY and CDR2 FYNNEI. This CDR3 spans 12 amino acids. CDR3 loop: CAMIGGTDTQYF. The CDR3 bases are TGTGCCATGATAGGGGGCACAGATACGCAGTATTTT.

This clone was observed a few times. The chain has TRBV7-9 and TRBJ2-6, with TRBD1 matching over 9 bases. The V gene end was trimmed by 8 bases and the J gene end by 0 bases; junction bases not matched to a gene: 8. CDR1 and CDR2 from the germline V gene are SEHNR and FQNEAQ (reference sequence). The CDR3 covers 17 residues. The CDR3 sequence is CASGRGQGLSGANVLTF. The CDR3 DNA reads TGTGCCAGCGGGAGGGGACAGGGACTCTCTGGGGCCAACGTCCTGACTTTC.

The chain employs TRBV5-1 and TRBJ2-7; TRBD1 matches at 7 bases. The CDR3 consists of 19 residues. V gave up 4 bases and J gave up 2 bases; unmatched junction bases: 21. Germline CDR1 reads SGHRS; CDR2 reads YFSETQ. Here the CDR3 reads CASSQPRQGPYGRTYEQYF. The CDR3 bases are TGCGCCAGCAGCCAGCCCCGACAGGGACCTTACGGAAGAACCTACGAGCAGTACTTC.

The V gene is TRBV5-1, the J gene TRBJ2-1; D is perhaps TRBD2 (6 bases). The CDR3 totals 17 residues. CDR1 and CDR2 from the germline V gene are SGHRS and YFSETQ. Trimming took 0 bases from V and 4 from J, leaving 17 bases between them. CDR3 sequence: CASSLGRGGGLYNEQFF. Here the CDR3 DNA reads TGCGCCAGCAGCTTGGGCCGGGGAGGAGGCCTGTACAATGAGCAGTTCTTC. Full variable domain (rest looked up from reference TRBV5-1 and TRBJ2-1): KAGVTQTPRYLIKTRGQQVTLSCSPISGHRSVSWYQQTPGQGLQFLFEYFSETQRNKGNFPGRFSGRQFSNSRSEMNVSTLELGDSALYLCASSLGRGGGLYNEQFFGPGTRLTVL.

V usage is TRBV5-4 and J usage is TRBJ2-1; 12 bases are shared with TRBD2. The CDR3 length is 18 residues. Losses at the gene ends were 4 bases for V and 2 bases for J; bases not matched to a gene: 10. CDR1 is SGHNT, CDR2 YYREEE, per germline (reference sequence). The CDR3 region has the DNA TGTGCCAGCAGCCCGCGCGGACTAGCGGGACGGACCTACAATGAGCAGTTCTTC. Translating it yields CASSPRGLAGRTYNEQFF. The full variable domain, in which reference TRBV5-4 and TRBJ2-1 provide the parts outside the CDR3, is ETGVTQSPTHLIKTRGQQVTLRCSSQSGHNTVSWYQQALGQGPQFIFQYYREEENGRGNFPPRFSGLQFPNYSSELNVNALELDDSALYLCASSPRGLAGRTYNEQFFGPGTRLTVL.

The chain joins TRBV27 to TRBJ2-2; 11 bases map to TRBD2. Germline V gene sequence: CDR1 MNHEY, CDR2 SMNVEV (reference sequence). This CDR3 is 14 amino acids long. Germline trimming cut 6 bases from V and 8 bases from J; bases unmatched to any gene: 5. The CDR3 here is CASRKTSGMGELFF. CDR3 DNA: TGTGCCAGCAGGAAGACTAGCGGGATGGGGGAGCTGTTTTTT.

The chain uses TRBV12-3 or TRBV12-4 and TRBJ1-1; maybe TRBD1 (5 bases). This CDR3 comprises 13 residues. Trimming took off 3 bases at V and 1 base at J, with 6 bases between the two ends. The CDR3 protein is CASSFGGNTEAFF. The CDR3 DNA reads as TGTGCCAGCAGTTTCGGGGGGAACACTGAAGCTTTCTTT.

The rearrangement uses TRBV30 and TRBJ1-2; no firm D call. The CDR3 runs to 12 residues. V was clipped by 4 bases and J by 10 bases, with 16 bases between them. Germline V gene lookup returns CDR1 GTSNPN and CDR2 SVGIG (reference sequence). In DNA form, the CDR3 reads TGTGCCTGGACCACTCGGCAGGTCGACTACACCTTC. Its translation: CAWTTRQVDYTF.

V gene TRBV5-3 combines with J gene TRBJ2-7; possibly TRBD1 for D (5 bases). TRBV5-3 is classed as an ORF, of uncertain function. The ends were cut back, 0 bases at V and 5 bases at J, with 15 bases in the middle. CDR3 length equals 15 residues. CDR3 protein: CARSLVRVWFHEQYF. CDR3 nucleotide sequence: TGTGCCAGAAGCTTGGTCAGGGTATGGTTCCACGAGCAGTACTTC.

The V and J genes are TRBV7-3 and TRBJ1-1; 8 nucleotides align to TRBD1. This CDR3 is 14 amino acids long. Germline lookup yields CDR1 SGHTA and CDR2 FQGTGA. V was clipped by 5 bases and J by 4 bases; unmatched bases: 6. This CDR3 reads CASSGQGPGTEAFF. The CDR3 DNA sequence: TGTGCCAGCAGCGGACAGGGTCCAGGCACTGAAGCTTTCTTT.

As DNA, the CDR3 is TGTGCCTGGAGCGCAGGCGACTATGGCTACACCTTC. Translating it yields CAWSAGDYGYTF. The chain has TRBV30 and TRBJ1-2; D is undetermined. The CDR3 covers 12 residues. The germline V gene encodes CDR1 GTSNPN and CDR2 SVGIG (reference sequence). V lost 3 bases to trimming and J lost 3 bases, with 8 bases between them. Full variable domain (missing parts from reference TRBV30 and TRBJ1-2): SQTIHQWPATLVQPVGSPLSLECTVEGTSNPNLYWYRQAAGRGLQLLFYSVGIGQISSEVPQNLSASRPQDRQFILSSKKLLLSDSGFYLCAWSAGDYGYTFGSGTRLTVV.

This sequence joins TRBV4-1 and TRBJ2-3; 10 bases fit TRBD2. Trimming removed 0 bases from V and 5 bases from J; junction bases left unmatched: 8. This CDR3 spans 17 amino acids. Germline CDR1 and CDR2: MGHRA and YSYEKL. In DNA form, the CDR3 reads TGCGCCAGCAGCCAAGAAGCTAGCGGGAGCCAGGGAGATACGCAGTATTTT. It codes for CASSQEASGSQGDTQYF.

This clone was counted between two and nine times. V is TRBV5-5 and J is TRBJ2-3; possible D gene TRBD2, 6 bases. Germline V gene sequence: CDR1 SGHKS, CDR2 YYEKEE (reference sequence). The CDR3 runs 15 residues. Trimming pared 4 bases from V and 2 bases from J, leaving 14 bases between. CDR3 region: CASSRRLGDTDTQYF. The CDR3, as DNA: TGTGCCAGCAGCAGACGACTAGGCGACACAGATACGCAGTATTTT.

The chain is built from TRBV19 and TRBJ2-6, with a weak D call TRBD1 (6 bases). Trimming stripped 7 bases from V and 0 bases from J, with 13 bases between. There are 16 residues in the CDR3. Germline CDR1 reads LNHDA; CDR2 reads SQIVND (reference sequence). CDR3 protein: CASTFGQLSGANVLTF. In DNA form, the CDR3 reads TGTGCCAGTACCTTTGGACAGCTCTCTGGGGCCAACGTCCTGACTTTC.

J is TRBJ2-7 and V is TRBV5-1, with 7 bases aligning to TRBD2. Trimming took 2 bases from V and 0 from J; bases not matched to a gene: 8. The CDR3 runs 16 residues. CDR1 and CDR2 from the germline V gene are SGHRS and YFSETQ. CDR3 protein: CASSFQPGLTSYEQYF. CDR3 coding DNA: TGCGCCAGCAGCTTTCAACCGGGACTAACCTCCTACGAGCAGTACTTC.

A single count supports this clone. A much larger clone lies a single base off, so this may be a read error. The sample contains more than one DNA sequence encoding this CDR3. The chain uses TRBV11-2 and TRBJ1-2; D uncertain. Germline lookup yields CDR1 SGHAT and CDR2 FQNNGV. V shed 5 bases and J shed 4 bases, with 17 bases lying between them. The CDR3 loop spans 15 amino acids. The CDR3, as DNA: TGTGCCAGCAGCCTACTCCCCGACCCAGGCTATGGCTACACCTTC. Translating gives CASSLLPDPGYGYTF.

CDR3 sequence reads: CASSLQGFGNEQFF. As DNA, the CDR3 is TGTGCCAGTAGTCTACAGGGGTTTGGGAATGAGCAGTTCTTC. The chain joins TRBV19 to TRBJ2-1; 7 nucleotides agree with TRBD1. Germline trimming cut 5 bases from V and 7 bases from J; bases unmatched to any gene: 8. The CDR3 contains 14 residues. Germline CDR1 is LNHDA and CDR2 is SQIVND (reference sequence).

As regards this clone: A junction boundary mismatches the germline segment, possibly from a read error. Other DNA sequences of this sample code for an identical CDR3. V usage is TRBV5-1 and J usage is TRBJ2-7; 7 bases fit TRBD2. Germline V gives CDR1 SGHRS, CDR2 YFSETQ. The CDR3 runs to 17 residues. The CDR3 DNA reads as TGCGCCAGCAGCGGTGGCGGGAGCATCGCGGCTGACTACGAGCAGTACTTT. This translates into CASSGGGSIAADYEQYF. Filled out from reference TRBV5-1 and TRBJ2-7, the complete variable domain reads KAGVTQTPRYLIKTRGQQVTLSCSPISGHRSVSWYQQTPGQGLQFLFEYFSETQRNKGNFPGRFSGRQFSNSRSEMNVSTLELGDSALYLCASSGGGSIAADYEQYFGPGTRLTVT.

The gene calls are TRBV10-3 and TRBJ2-1; 14 bases align to TRBD2. Germline trimming cut 10 bases from V and 4 bases from J; bases unmatched to any gene: 3. The germline V gene encodes CDR1 ENHRY and CDR2 SYGVKD. The CDR3 is 14 amino acids. CDR3 sequence reads: CATGTSGGYNEQFF. The CDR3 DNA reads TGTGCCACCGGGACTAGCGGGGGATACAATGAGCAGTTCTTC.

The chain has TRBV5-5 and TRBJ2-1, with TRBD2 matching 9 bases. CDR1 is SGHKS and CDR2 is YYEKEE in the germline V gene (reference sequence). There are 15 residues in the CDR3. Trimming cost V 4 bases and J 4 bases; bases outside gene matches: 6. CDR3 region: CASSPLAGGYNEQFF. CDR3 in DNA: TGTGCCAGCAGCCCGCTGGCGGGAGGGTACAATGAGCAGTTCTTC.

The chain links TRBV5-3 to TRBJ2-1; the match to TRBD1 covers 12 bases. TRBV5-3 is an open reading frame, and its role is uncertain. This CDR3 is 15 amino acids long. With 0 bases clipped from V and 10 bases from J, the junction kept 5 bases outside the gene matches. The CDR3 sequence: CARSLVGQGAKEQFF. For the CDR3, the DNA is TGTGCCAGAAGCTTGGTGGGACAGGGGGCAAAGGAGCAGTTCTTC.

V and J are TRBV2 and TRBJ2-2, with 9 bases matching TRBD2. The CDR3 consists of 17 residues. J was trimmed by 0 bases and V by 6 bases; bases with no gene match: 8. The germline V gene has CDR1 SNHLY and CDR2 FYNNEI. The CDR3 region is CASRAGTSSANTGELFF. The DNA for the CDR3 is TGTGCCAGCAGAGCCGGGACTAGCAGCGCGAACACCGGGGAGCTGTTTTTT.

The genes are TRBV7-2 and TRBJ2-1; a weak D match, TRBD2 (5 bases). Trimming stripped 5 bases from V and 5 bases from J, with 10 bases between. The germline V gene has CDR1 SGHTA and CDR2 FQGNSA. The CDR3 contains 13 residues. As DNA, the CDR3 is TGTGCCAGCAGCCTGGACTGGAACAATGAGCAGTTCTTC. This translates into CASSLDWNNEQFF.

The rearrangement joins TRBV19 to TRBJ2-5; 8 nucleotides line up with TRBD1. The germline V gene encodes CDR1 LNHDA and CDR2 SQIVND (reference sequence). The CDR3 extends over 15 amino acids. Trimming cost V 5 bases and J 0 bases; bases outside gene matches: 5. In DNA form, the CDR3 reads TGTGCCAGTAGTGACAGGGGCTGGTACCAAGAGACCCAGTACTTC. Translation: CASSDRGWYQETQYF. Full variable domain (remainder filled in from reference TRBV19 and TRBJ2-5): DGGITQSPKYLFRKEGQNVTLSCEQNLNHDAMYWYRQDPGQGLRLIYYSQIVNDFQKGDIAEGYSVSREKKESFPLTVTSAQKNPTAFYLCASSDRGWYQETQYFGPGTRLLVL.

The chain has TRBV6-5 and TRBJ1-4; the D is unclear. Germline-derived CDR1 and CDR2 are MNHEY and SVGAGI. The CDR3 spans 13 residues. Trimming shortened V by 6 bases and J by 10 bases, and 15 bases separated the two germline ends. The CDR3 DNA is TGTGCCAGCAGAAGCGAGGTGCCGGGAAAACTGTTTTTT. Amino acids: CASRSEVPGKLFF.

The genes are TRBV27 and TRBJ2-3; unclear D gene. Germline V gene sequence: CDR1 MNHEY, CDR2 SMNVEV (reference sequence). V was shortened by 2 bases and J by 0 bases, with 15 bases between the two germline ends. The CDR3 is made up of 17 amino acids. The CDR3 is CASSLLVGVTSTDTQYF. The CDR3 DNA sequence: TGTGCCAGCAGTTTACTCGTTGGAGTCACTAGCACAGATACGCAGTATTTT.

The V and J genes are TRBV21-1 and TRBJ2-7; the D call in the table, TRBD1, was not verified against the DNA. TRBV21-1 is given as a pseudogene. This CDR3 is 16 amino acids long. CDR3 coding DNA: TGTGCCAGCAGCTATAAACCCGACAGGGAGCCCTACGAGCAGTACTTC. Its protein is CASSYKPDREPYEQYF.